These 4 T cell receptor beta chains were all obtained from the same sample, sequenced in a study of CD8 T cells in ankylosing spondylitis. Via MiXCR, TCRdb re-called the 5' RACE reads, giving one row per CDR3 protein. The sample carries roughly 250,000 distinct CDR3 sequences, around 9.2% recorded once. Sequencing was done on a sample of blood, either unsorted or a sorted T cell fraction (not recorded which). The receptors derive from a male donor with ankylosing spondylitis or in good health (not recorded which).

This clonotype was seen many times. The V and J genes are TRBV5-1 and TRBJ1-1; a weak D match, TRBD1 (6 bases). V lost 5 bases and J 3 bases, leaving 11 bases between the germline ends. Looked up from germline, CDR1 is SGHRS and CDR2 is YFSETQ. The CDR3 runs to 13 residues. The CDR3 loop is CASRMGADTEAFF. Here the CDR3 DNA reads TGCGCCAGCAGAATGGGGGCGGACACTGAAGCTTTCTTT.

At least ten counts were recorded for this clonotype. The chain couples TRBV20-1 to TRBJ2-2; D tentatively reads TRBD1 or TRBD2 (6 bases each). V lost 5 bases and J lost 3, with 10 bases in between. Germline V gives CDR1 DFQATT, CDR2 SNEGSKA (reference sequence). There are 13 residues in the CDR3. CDR3 amino acids: CSAPGGDTGELFF. CDR3 nucleotides: TGCAGTGCTCCCGGGGGCGACACCGGGGAGCTGTTTTTT.

Ten or more counts support this clonotype. The chain employs TRBV12-3 or TRBV12-4 and TRBJ1-2; a possible D gene is TRBD1 (5 bases). This CDR3 is built from 15 residues. V gave up 0 bases and J gave up 5 bases, with 13 bases separating them. The CDR3: CASSLAGALPYGYTF. The CDR3 DNA reads as TGTGCCAGCAGTTTAGCAGGGGCTCTGCCTTATGGCTACACCTTC.

This clonotype came up a few times. This chain uses TRBV4-2 with TRBJ2-1, with 9 bases fitting TRBD2. Per germline, CDR1 LGHNA and CDR2 YNFKEQ. CDR3 length: 15 residues. V trimming: 1 base; J trimming: 13 bases; junction bases outside the gene matches: 11. This CDR3 reads CASSQGPSGDEYQFF. The CDR3 coding sequence is TGTGCCAGCAGCCAAGGTCCTAGCGGGGACGAATACCAGTTCTTC.